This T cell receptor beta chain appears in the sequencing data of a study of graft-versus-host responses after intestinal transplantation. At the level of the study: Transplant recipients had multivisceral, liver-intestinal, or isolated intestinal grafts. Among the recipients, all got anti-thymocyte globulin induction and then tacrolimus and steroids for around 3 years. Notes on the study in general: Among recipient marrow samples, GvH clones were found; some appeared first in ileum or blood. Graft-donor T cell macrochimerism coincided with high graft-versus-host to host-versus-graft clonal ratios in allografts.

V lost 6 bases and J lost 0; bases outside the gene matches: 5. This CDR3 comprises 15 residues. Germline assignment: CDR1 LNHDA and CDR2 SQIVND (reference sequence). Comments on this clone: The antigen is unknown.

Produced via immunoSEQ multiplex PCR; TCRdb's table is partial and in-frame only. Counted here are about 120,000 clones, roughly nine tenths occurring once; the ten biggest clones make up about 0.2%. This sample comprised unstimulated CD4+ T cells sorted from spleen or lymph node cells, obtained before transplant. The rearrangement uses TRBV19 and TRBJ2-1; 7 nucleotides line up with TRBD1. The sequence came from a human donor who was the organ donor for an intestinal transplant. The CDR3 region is CASRQGPSSYNEQFF. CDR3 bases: TGTGCCAGTAGACAGGGGCCGAGCTCCTACAATGAGCAGTTCTTC.